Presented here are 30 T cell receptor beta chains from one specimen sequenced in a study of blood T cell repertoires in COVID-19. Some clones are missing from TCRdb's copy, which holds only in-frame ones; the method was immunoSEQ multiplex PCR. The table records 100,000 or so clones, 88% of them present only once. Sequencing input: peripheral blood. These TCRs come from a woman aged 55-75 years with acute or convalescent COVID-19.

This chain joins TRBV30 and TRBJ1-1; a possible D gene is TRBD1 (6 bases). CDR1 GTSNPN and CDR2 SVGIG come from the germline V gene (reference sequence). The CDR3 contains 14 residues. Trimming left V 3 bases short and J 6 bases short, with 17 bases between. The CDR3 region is CAWRRPIGQSEAFF. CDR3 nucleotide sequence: TGTGCCTGGAGGAGGCCCATTGGACAGTCTGAAGCTTTCTTT.

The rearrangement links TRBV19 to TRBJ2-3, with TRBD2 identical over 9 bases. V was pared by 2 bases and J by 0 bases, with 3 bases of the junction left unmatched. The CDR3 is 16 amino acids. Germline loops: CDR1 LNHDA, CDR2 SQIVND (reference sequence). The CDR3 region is CASSILAGSSTDTQYF. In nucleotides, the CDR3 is TGTGCCAGTAGTATACTAGCGGGATCTAGCACAGATACGCAGTATTTT.

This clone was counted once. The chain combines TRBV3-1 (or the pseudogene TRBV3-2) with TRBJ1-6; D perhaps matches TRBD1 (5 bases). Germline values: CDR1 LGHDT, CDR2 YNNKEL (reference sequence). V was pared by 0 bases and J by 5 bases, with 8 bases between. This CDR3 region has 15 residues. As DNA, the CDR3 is TGTGCCAGCAGCCAAGAGGGGGGAGATAATTCACCCCTCCACTTT. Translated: CASSQEGGDNSPLHF.

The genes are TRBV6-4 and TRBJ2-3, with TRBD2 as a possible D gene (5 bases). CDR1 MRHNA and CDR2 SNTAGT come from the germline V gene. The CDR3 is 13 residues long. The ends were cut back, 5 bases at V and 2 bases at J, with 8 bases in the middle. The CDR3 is CASSSGYTDTQYF. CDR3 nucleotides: TGTGCCAGCAGTAGCGGATACACAGATACGCAGTATTTT.

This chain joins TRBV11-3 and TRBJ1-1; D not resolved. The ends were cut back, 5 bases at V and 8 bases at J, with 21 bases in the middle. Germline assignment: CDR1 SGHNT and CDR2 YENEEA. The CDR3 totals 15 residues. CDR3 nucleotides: TGTGCCAGCAGCCCATCCGGACTATCCGATGCCGAAGCTTTCTTT. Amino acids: CASSPSGLSDAEAFF.

CDR3 in amino acids: CASSPRQVNTEAFF. The CDR3 DNA reads as TGCGCCAGCAGCCCCCGACAGGTGAACACTGAAGCTTTCTTT. The V gene is TRBV5-1, the J gene TRBJ1-1; tentative D call: TRBD1 (6 bases). Trimming cost V 4 bases and J 0 bases, with 10 bases left between them. The CDR3 has 14 residues. The germline CDR1 and CDR2 sequences are SGHRS and YFSETQ.

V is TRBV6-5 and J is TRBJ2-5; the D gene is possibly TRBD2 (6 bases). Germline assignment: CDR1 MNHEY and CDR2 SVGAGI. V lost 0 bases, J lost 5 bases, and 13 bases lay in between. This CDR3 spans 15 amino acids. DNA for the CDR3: TGTGCCAGCAGTTACTCCAGACTAGGCGGGGAGACCCAGTACTTC. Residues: CASSYSRLGGETQYF.

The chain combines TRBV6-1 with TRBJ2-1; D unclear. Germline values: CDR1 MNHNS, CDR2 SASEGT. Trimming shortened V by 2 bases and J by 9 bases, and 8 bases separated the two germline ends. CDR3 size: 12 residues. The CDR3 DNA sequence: TGTGCCAGCAGTGAACCACCCAGTGAGCAGTTCTTC. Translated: CASSEPPSEQFF.

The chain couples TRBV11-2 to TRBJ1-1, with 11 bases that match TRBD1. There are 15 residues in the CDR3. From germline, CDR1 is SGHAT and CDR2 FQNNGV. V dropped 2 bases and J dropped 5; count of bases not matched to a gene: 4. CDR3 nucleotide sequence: TGTGCCAGCAGCTTACAAGGGACAGGGGGAACTGAAGCTTTCTTT. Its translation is CASSLQGTGGTEAFF.

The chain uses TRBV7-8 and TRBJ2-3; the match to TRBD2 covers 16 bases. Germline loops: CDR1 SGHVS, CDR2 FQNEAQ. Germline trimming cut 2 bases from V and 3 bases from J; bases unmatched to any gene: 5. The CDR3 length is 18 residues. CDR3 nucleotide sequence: TGTGCCAGCAGCTTACTCGGGACTAGCGGGAGGGCAACAGATACGCAGTATTTT. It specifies CASSLLGTSGRATDTQYF.

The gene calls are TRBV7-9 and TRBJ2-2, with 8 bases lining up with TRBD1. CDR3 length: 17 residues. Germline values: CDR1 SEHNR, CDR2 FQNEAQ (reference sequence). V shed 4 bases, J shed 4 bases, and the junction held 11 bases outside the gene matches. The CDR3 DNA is TGTGCCAGCAGCTCTAAGACAGGGGCGAGAGGCACCGGGGAGCTGTTTTTT. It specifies CASSSKTGARGTGELFF.

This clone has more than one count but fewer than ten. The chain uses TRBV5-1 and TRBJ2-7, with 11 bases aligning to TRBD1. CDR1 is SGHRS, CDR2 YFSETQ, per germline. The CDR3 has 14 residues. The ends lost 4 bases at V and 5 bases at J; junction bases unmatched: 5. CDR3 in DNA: TGCGCCAGCAGCCCCGGACAGGGGGCTAACGAGCAGTACTTC. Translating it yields CASSPGQGANEQYF.

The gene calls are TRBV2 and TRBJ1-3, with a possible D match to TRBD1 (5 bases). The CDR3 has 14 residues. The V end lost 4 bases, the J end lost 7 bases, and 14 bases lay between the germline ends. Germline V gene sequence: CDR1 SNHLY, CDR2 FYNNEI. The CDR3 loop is CASSVGQNLNTIYF. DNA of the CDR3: TGTGCCAGCAGTGTGGGGCAGAATCTCAACACCATATATTTT.

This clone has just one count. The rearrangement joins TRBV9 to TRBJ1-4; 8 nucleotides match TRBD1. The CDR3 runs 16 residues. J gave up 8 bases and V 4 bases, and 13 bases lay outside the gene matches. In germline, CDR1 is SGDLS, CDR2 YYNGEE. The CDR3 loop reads CASSPDRGRSQEKLFF. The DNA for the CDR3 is TGTGCCAGCAGCCCAGACAGGGGCCGATCTCAGGAAAAACTGTTTTTT.

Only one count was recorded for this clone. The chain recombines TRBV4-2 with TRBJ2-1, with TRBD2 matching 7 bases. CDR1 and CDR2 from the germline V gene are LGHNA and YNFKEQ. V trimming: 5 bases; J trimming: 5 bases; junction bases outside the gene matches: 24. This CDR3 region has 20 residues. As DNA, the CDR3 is TGTGCCAGCAGCTTAAACGGAGGGACTACCGTTCACCCGGCCGACAATGAGCAGTTCTTC. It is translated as CASSLNGGTTVHPADNEQFF.

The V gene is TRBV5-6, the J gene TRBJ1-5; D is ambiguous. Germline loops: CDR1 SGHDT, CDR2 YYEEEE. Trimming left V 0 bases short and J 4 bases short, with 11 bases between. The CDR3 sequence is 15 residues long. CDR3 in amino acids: CASSLGLRGNQPQHF. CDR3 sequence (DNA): TGTGCCAGCAGCTTGGGCCTCCGAGGGAATCAGCCCCAGCATTTT. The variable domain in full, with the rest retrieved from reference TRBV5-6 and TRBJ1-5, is DAGVTQSPTHLIKTRGQQVTLRCSPKSGHDTVSWYQQALGQGPQFIFQYYEEEERQRGNFPDRFSGHQFPNYSSELNVNALLLGDSALYLCASSLGLRGNQPQHFGDGTRLSIL.

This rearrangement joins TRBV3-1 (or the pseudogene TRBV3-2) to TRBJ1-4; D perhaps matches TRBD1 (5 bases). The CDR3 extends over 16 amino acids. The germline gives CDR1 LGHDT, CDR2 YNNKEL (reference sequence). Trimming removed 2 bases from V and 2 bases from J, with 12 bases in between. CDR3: CASSQFGGGTNEKLFF. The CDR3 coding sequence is TGTGCCAGCAGCCAATTTGGGGGGGGGACTAATGAAAAACTGTTTTTT.

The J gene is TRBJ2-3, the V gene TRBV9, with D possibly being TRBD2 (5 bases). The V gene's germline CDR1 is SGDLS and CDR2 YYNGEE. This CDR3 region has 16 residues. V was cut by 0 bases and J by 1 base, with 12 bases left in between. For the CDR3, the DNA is TGTGCCAGCAGCGTAGAGGGAGTGGTGGGCACAGATACGCAGTATTTT. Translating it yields CASSVEGVVGTDTQYF.

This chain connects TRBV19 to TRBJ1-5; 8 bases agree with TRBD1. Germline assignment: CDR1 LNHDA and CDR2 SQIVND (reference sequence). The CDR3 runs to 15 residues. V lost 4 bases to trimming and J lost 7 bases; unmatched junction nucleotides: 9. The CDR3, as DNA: TGTGCCAGTAGTAATGTCGTGGCAGGGGGCCAGCCCCAGCATTTT. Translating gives CASSNVVAGGQPQHF.

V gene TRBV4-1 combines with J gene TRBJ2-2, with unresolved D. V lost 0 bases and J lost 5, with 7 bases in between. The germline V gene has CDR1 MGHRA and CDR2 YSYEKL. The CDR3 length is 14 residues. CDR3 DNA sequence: TGCGCCAGCAGCCAAGATTTCCAGACCGGGGAGCTGTTTTTT. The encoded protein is CASSQDFQTGELFF.

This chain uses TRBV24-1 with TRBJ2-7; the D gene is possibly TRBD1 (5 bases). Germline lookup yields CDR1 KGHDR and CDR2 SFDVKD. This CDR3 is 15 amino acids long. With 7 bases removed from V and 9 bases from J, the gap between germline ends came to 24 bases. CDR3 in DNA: TGTGCCACCAGAAGCAGGGATCGTGGCGTGGAAGGGCAGTACGTC. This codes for CATRSRDRGVEGQYV.

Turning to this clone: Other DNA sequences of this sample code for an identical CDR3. The CDR3 reads CASRGQGGGYTF. CDR3 DNA: TGTGCCAGCAGGGGACAGGGCGGGGGCTACACCTTC. The chain is built from TRBV12-3 or TRBV12-4 and TRBJ1-2; 9 nucleotides line up with TRBD1. The J segment lost 8 bases and the V segment lost 6 bases, leaving 4 bases of the junction unmatched. The CDR3 consists of 12 residues.

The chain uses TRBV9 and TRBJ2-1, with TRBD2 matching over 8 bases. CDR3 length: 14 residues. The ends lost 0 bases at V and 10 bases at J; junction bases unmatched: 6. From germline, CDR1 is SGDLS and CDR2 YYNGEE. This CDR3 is CASSVVGSGNEQFF. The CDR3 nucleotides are TGTGCCAGCAGCGTAGTGGGTAGCGGGAACGAGCAGTTCTTC. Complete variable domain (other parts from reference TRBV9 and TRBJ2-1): DSGVTQTPKHLITATGQRVTLRCSPRSGDLSVYWYQQSLDQGLQFLIQYYNGEERAKGNILERFSAQQFPDLHSELNLSSLELGDSALYFCASSVVGSGNEQFFGPGTRLTVL.

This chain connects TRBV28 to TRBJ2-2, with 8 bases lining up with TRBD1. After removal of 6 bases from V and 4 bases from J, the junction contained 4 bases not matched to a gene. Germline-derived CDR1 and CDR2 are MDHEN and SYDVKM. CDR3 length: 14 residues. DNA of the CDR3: TGTGCCAGCAGATCAACAGGGGGCACCGGGGAGCTGTTTTTT. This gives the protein CASRSTGGTGELFF.

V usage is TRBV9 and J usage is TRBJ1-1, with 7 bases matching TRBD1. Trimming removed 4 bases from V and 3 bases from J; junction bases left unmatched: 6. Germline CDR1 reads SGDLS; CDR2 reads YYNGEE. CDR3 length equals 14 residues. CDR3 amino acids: CASSLGGWDTEAFF. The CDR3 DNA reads TGTGCCAGCAGCCTAGGGGGCTGGGACACTGAAGCTTTCTTT.

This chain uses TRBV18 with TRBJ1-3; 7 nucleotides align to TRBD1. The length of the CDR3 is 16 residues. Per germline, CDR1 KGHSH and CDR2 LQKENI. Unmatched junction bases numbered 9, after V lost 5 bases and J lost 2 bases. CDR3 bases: TGTGCCAGCTCAATTCGACAGGGAGGAGCTGGAAACACCATATATTTT. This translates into CASSIRQGGAGNTIYF.

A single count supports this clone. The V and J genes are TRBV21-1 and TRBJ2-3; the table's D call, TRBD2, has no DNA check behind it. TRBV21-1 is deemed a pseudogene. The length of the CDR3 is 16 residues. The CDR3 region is CASSKAEREDTDTQYF. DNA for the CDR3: TGTGCCAGCAGCAAAGCTGAGCGGGAGGACACAGATACGCAGTATTTT.

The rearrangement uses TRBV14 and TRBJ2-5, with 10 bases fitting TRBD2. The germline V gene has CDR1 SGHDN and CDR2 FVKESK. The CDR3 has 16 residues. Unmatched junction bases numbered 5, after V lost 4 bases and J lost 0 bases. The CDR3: CASSPGLARYQETQYF. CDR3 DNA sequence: TGTGCCAGCAGCCCGGGACTAGCGAGGTACCAAGAGACCCAGTACTTC. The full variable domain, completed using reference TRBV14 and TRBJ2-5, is EAGVTQFPSHSVIEKGQTVTLRCDPISGHDNLYWYRRVMGKEIKFLLHFVKESKQDESGMPNNRFLAERTGGTYSTLKVQPAELEDSGVYFCASSPGLARYQETQYFGPGTRLLVL.

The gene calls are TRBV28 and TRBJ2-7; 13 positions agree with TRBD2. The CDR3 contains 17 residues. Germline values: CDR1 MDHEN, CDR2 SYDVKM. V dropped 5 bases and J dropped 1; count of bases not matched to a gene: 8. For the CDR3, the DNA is TGTGCCAGCAGTCCCCGGACTAGCGGGAGCTATTCCTACGAGCAGTACTTC. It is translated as CASSPRTSGSYSYEQYF.

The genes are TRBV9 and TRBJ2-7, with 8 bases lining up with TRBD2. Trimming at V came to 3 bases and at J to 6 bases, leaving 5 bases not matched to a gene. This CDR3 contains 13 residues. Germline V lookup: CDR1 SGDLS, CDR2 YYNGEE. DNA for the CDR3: TGTGCCAGCAGCGCCAGCGGGAGTGGCGAGCAGTACTTC. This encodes CASSASGSGEQYF.